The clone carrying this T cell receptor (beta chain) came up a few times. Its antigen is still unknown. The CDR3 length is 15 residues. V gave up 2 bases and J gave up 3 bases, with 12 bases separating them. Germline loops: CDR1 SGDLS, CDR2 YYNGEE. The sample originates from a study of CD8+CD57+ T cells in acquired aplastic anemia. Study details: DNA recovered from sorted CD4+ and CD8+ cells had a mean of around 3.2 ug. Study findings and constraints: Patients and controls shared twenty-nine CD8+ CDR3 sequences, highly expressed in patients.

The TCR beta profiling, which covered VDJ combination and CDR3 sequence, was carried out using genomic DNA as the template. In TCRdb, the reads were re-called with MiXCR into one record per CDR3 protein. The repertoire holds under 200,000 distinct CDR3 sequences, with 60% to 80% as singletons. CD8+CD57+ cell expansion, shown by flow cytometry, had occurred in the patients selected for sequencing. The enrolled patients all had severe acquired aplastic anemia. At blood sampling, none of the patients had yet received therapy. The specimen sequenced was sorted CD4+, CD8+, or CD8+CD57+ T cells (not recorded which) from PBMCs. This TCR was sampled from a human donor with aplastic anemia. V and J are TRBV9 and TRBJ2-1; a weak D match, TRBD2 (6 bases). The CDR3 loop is CASSVGSGHYNEQFF. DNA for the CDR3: TGTGCCAGCAGCGTGGGTAGCGGTCACTACAATGAGCAGTTCTTC.